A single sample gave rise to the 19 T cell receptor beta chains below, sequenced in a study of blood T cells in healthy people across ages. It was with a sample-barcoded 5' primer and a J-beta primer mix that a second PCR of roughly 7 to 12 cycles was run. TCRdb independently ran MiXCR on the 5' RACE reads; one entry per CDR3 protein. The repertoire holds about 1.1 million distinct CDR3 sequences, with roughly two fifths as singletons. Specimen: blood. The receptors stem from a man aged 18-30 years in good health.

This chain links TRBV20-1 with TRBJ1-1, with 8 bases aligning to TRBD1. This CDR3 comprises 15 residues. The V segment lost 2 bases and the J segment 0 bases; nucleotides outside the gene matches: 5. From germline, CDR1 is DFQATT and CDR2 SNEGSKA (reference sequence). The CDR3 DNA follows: TGCAGTGCTAGAAACAGGGGGGGCTTGAACACTGAAGCTTTCTTT. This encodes CSARNRGGLNTEAFF.

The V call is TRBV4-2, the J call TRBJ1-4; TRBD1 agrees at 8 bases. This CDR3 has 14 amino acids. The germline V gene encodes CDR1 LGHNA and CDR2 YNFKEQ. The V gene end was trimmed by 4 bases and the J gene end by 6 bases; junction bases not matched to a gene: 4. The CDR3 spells CASSPQGAHEKLFF. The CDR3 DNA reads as TGTGCCAGCAGCCCGCAGGGGGCACATGAAAAACTGTTTTTT.

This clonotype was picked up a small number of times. This CDR3 is CASSYAARLTDTQYF. CDR3 in DNA: TGTGCCAGCAGTTACGCGGCGAGACTCACAGATACGCAGTATTTT. V usage is TRBV6-2 or TRBV6-3 and J usage is TRBJ2-3; D not resolved. Germline V gene sequence: CDR1 MNHEY, CDR2 SVGEGT. The V end lost 2 bases, the J end lost 2 bases, and 11 bases lay between the germline ends. The CDR3 consists of 15 residues.

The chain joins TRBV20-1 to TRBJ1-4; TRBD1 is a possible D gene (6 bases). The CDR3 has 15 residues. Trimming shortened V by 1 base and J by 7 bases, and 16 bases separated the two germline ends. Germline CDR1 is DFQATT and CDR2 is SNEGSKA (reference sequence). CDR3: CSARGRGDMSEKLFF. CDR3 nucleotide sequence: TGCAGTGCTAGAGGCCGGGGGGACATGTCTGAAAAACTGTTTTTT.

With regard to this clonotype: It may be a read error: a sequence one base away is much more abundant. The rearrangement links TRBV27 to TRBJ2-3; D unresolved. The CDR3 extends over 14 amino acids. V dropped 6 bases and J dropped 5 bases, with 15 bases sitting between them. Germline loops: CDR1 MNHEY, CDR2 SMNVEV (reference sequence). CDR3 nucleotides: TGTGCCAGCAGCCCTAATACAAGAGTAGATACGCAGTATTTT. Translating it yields CASSPNTRVDTQYF.

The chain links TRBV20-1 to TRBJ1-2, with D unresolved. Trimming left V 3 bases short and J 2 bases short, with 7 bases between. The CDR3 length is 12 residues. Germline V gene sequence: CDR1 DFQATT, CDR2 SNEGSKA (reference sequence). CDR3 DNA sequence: TGCAGTGCTAGTCATAGGAACTATGGCTACACCTTC. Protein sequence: CSASHRNYGYTF.

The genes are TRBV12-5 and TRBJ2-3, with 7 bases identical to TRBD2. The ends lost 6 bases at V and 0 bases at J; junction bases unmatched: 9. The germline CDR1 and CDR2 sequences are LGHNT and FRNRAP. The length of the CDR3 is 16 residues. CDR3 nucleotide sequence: TGTGCTAGTGGAGCTTTAGCGGGTTCTAGCACAGATACGCAGTATTTT. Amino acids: CASGALAGSSTDTQYF.

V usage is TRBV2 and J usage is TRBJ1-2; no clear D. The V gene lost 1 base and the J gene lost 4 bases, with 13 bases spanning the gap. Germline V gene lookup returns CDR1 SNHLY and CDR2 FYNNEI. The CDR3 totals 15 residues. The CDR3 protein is CASSEVGSSFYGYTF. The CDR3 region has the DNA TGTGCCAGCAGTGAAGTAGGCAGTAGTTTCTATGGCTACACCTTC.

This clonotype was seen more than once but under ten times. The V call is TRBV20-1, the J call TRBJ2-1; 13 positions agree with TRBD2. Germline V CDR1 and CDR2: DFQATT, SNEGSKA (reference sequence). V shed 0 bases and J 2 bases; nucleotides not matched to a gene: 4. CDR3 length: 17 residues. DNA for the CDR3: TGCAGTGCTAGAGATGAAGGACTAGCGGGGGCCTACAATGAGCAGTTCTTC. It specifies CSARDEGLAGAYNEQFF.

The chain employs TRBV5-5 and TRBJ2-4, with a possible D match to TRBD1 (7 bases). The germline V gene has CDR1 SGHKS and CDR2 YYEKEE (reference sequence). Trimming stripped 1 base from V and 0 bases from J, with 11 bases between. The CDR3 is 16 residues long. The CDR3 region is CASSLTGDLAKNIQYF. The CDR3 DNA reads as TGTGCCAGCAGCTTGACAGGGGACTTAGCCAAAAACATTCAGTACTTC.

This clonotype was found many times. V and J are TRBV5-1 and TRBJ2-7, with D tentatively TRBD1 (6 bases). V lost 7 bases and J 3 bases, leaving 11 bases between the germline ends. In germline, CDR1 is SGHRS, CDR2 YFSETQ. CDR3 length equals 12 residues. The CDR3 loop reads CASWDTIYEQYF. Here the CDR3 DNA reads TGCGCCAGCTGGGACACGATCTACGAGCAGTACTTC. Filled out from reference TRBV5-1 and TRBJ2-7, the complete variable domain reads KAGVTQTPRYLIKTRGQQVTLSCSPISGHRSVSWYQQTPGQGLQFLFEYFSETQRNKGNFPGRFSGRQFSNSRSEMNVSTLELGDSALYLCASWDTIYEQYFGPGTRLTVT.

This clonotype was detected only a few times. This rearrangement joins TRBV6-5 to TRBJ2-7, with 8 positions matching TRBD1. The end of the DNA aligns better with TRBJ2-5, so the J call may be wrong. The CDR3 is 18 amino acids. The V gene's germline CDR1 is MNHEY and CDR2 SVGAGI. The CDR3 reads CASSYSTPGTGSKETQYF. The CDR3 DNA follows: TGTGCCAGCAGTTACTCGACGCCTGGGACAGGATCGAAGGAGACCCAGTACTTC.

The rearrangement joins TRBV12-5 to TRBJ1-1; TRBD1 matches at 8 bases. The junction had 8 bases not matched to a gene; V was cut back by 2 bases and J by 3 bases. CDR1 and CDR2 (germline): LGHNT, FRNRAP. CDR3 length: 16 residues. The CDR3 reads CASGLTREQGDTEAFF. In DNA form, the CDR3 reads TGTGCTAGTGGTTTGACACGGGAACAGGGGGACACTGAAGCTTTCTTT.

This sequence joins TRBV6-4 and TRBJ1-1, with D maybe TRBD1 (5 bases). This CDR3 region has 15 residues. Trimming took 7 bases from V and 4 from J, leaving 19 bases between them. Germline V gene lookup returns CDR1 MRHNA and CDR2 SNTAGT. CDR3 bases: TGTGCCAGCACCACGGCGGCAGGGAATCCCACTGAAGCTTTCTTT. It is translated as CASTTAAGNPTEAFF.

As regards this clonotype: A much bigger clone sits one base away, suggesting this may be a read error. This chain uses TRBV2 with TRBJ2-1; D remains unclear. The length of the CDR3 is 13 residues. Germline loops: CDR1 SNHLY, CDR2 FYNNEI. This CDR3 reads CAGSEGRANEQFF. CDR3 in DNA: TGTGCCGGCAGTGAAGGAAGGGCCAATGAGCAGTTCTTC.

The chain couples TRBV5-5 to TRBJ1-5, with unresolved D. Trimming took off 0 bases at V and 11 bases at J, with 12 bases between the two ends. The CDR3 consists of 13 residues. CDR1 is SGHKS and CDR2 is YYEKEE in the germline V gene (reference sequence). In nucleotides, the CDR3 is TGTGCCAGCAGCTTGGACTTATGGCGGGCCCAGCATTTT. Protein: CASSLDLWRAQHF.

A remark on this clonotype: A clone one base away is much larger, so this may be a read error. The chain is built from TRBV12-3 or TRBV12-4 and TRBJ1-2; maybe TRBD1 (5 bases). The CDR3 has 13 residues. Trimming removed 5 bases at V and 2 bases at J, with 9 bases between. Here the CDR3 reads CASSTRQNYGYTF. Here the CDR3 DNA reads TGTGCCAGCAGTACCAGACAGAACTATGGCTACACCTTC.

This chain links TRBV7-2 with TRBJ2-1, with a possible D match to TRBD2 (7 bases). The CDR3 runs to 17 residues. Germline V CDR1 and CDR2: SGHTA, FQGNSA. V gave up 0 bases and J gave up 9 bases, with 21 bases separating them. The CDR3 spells CASSLAGGAGAPFEQFF. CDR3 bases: TGTGCCAGCAGCTTAGCGGGGGGGGCGGGGGCCCCATTTGAGCAGTTCTTC.

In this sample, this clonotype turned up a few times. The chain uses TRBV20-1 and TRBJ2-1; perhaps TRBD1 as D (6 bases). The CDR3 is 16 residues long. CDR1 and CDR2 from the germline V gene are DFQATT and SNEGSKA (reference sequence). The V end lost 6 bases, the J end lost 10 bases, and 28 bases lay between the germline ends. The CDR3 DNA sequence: TGCAGTGCCAGGCTGATTAGGAGTGGGACAATTACGGAGCAGTTCTTC. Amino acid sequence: CSARLIRSGTITEQFF.